Following are 13 T cell receptor beta chains from one sample sequenced in a study of CD8 T cells in ankylosing spondylitis. TCRdb redid the calling of the 5' RACE reads with MiXCR, one entry per CDR3 protein. The sample has 180,000 or so distinct CDR3 sequences; more than 9% are singletons. Sequencing was performed on blood, either unsorted or a sorted T cell fraction (not recorded which). The source of these receptors is a male donor with ankylosing spondylitis or in good health (not recorded which).

This clonotype was found a few times. V is TRBV12-3 or TRBV12-4 and J is TRBJ2-7; no firm D call. V was shortened by 4 bases and J by 6 bases, with 13 bases between the two germline ends. This CDR3 is built from 13 residues. For the CDR3, the DNA is TGTGCCAGCAGTTCAAGGACCAGTGGCGAGCAGTACTTC. Encoded protein: CASSSRTSGEQYF.

This clonotype came up many times. This rearrangement joins TRBV6-2 or TRBV6-3 to TRBJ2-1; TRBD2 matches 7 bases. In germline, CDR1 is MNHEY, CDR2 SVGEGT. Unmatched junction bases numbered 11, after V lost 5 bases and J lost 4 bases. The CDR3 runs 16 residues. In DNA form, the CDR3 reads TGTGCCAGCAGTAATGTAGCGGGTATTGGGTACAATGAGCAGTTCTTC. Encoded protein: CASSNVAGIGYNEQFF.

This clonotype was observed many times. The chain uses TRBV24-1 and TRBJ2-1; D might be TRBD2 (6 bases). The CDR3 runs 13 residues. Per the germline V gene, CDR1 is KGHDR and CDR2 is SFDVKD. V shed 4 bases and J shed 7 bases, with 10 bases lying between them. The CDR3 is CATSEGGWNEQFF. The CDR3 DNA sequence: TGTGCCACCAGTGAAGGAGGGTGGAATGAGCAGTTCTTC.

This clonotype was observed many times. The chain employs TRBV20-1 and TRBJ2-1; no reliable D call. The CDR3 consists of 15 residues. Germline V gene data show CDR1 as DFQATT and CDR2 as SNEGSKA (reference sequence). Trimming removed 3 bases at V and 4 bases at J, with 16 bases between. CDR3 sequence: CSASSLTGHYNEQFF. The DNA of the CDR3 is TGCAGTGCTAGCTCCCTTACTGGCCATTACAATGAGCAGTTCTTC.

This clonotype occurred many times. The chain carries TRBV27 and TRBJ2-1, with 7 bases lining up with TRBD2. The CDR3 totals 14 residues. Germline loops: CDR1 MNHEY, CDR2 SMNVEV (reference sequence). V dropped 4 bases and J dropped 6; count of bases not matched to a gene: 6. The CDR3 DNA follows: TGTGCCAGCAGTTCATCGGGCGGGAGCAATGAGCAGTTCTTC. Its protein is CASSSSGGSNEQFF.

This clonotype turned up a few times. The V and J genes are TRBV2 and TRBJ1-5, with unresolved D. This CDR3 has 13 residues. Deletions cut 6 bases from V and 0 bases from J, with 6 bases between. Germline V gene sequence: CDR1 SNHLY, CDR2 FYNNEI. The CDR3 bases are TGTGCCAGCAGACGTTATAGCAATCAGCCCCAGCATTTT. It is translated as CASRRYSNQPQHF.

This clonotype has a handful of counts. The V call is TRBV20-1, the J call TRBJ2-3; the match to TRBD1 covers 7 bases. Per the germline V gene, CDR1 is DFQATT and CDR2 is SNEGSKA (reference sequence). V shed 5 bases and J 4 bases; nucleotides not matched to a gene: 9. The length of the CDR3 is 14 residues. In DNA form, the CDR3 reads TGCAGTGCTGACATGACAGGGTCGCCAGATACGCAGTATTTT. This sequence encodes CSADMTGSPDTQYF.

The J gene is TRBJ1-2, the V gene TRBV2; a possible D gene is TRBD1 (6 bases). CDR1 SNHLY and CDR2 FYNNEI come from the germline V gene. Trimming pared 5 bases from V and 6 bases from J, leaving 7 bases between. This CDR3 spans 11 amino acids. CDR3 DNA sequence: TGTGCCAGCAGTAGGGGGGATGGCTACACCTTC. Its translation is CASSRGDGYTF.

The sample holds many counts of this clonotype. The V and J genes are TRBV12-3 or TRBV12-4 and TRBJ2-7, with 9 positions matching TRBD1. The J segment lost 5 bases and the V segment lost 5 bases, leaving 7 bases of the junction unmatched. The CDR3 covers 14 residues. Here the CDR3 reads CASSGDRAVNEQYF. The CDR3 DNA reads TGTGCCAGCAGTGGGGACAGGGCGGTAAACGAGCAGTACTTC.

The chain joins TRBV5-1 to TRBJ2-2; possibly TRBD1 or TRBD2 for D (5 bases each). The CDR3 is made up of 16 amino acids. From germline, CDR1 is SGHRS and CDR2 YFSETQ. Trimming removed 0 bases from V and 1 base from J, with 10 bases in between. The CDR3 coding sequence is TGCGCCAGCAGCTTGGCCCCAGGGAGGAACACCGGGGAGCTGTTTTTT. As protein: CASSLAPGRNTGELFF.

This clonotype has more than one count but fewer than ten. This chain connects TRBV12-3 or TRBV12-4 to TRBJ1-5; no reliable D call. The CDR3 runs 12 residues. The germline V and J ends were trimmed by 5 bases and 8 bases, with 10 bases remaining between them. The DNA for the CDR3 is TGTGCCAGCAGTCCTTTTACTGAGCCCCAGCATTTT. Translating gives CASSPFTEPQHF.

Ten or more counts support this clonotype. The gene calls are TRBV5-5 and TRBJ1-2; no clear D. This CDR3 has 15 amino acids. Germline CDR1 reads SGHKS; CDR2 reads YYEKEE (reference sequence). The germline V and J ends were trimmed by 0 bases and 3 bases, with 12 bases remaining between them. CDR3 loop: CASSLGGGSDYGYTF. CDR3 in DNA: TGTGCCAGCAGCTTGGGTGGAGGGTCTGACTATGGCTACACCTTC.

This clonotype was recorded many times. This sequence joins TRBV5-1 and TRBJ2-1; 9 bases match TRBD2. The length of the CDR3 is 14 residues. The V and J ends lost 3 bases and 7 bases, in that order; junction bases with no gene match: 5. Germline-derived CDR1 and CDR2 are SGHRS and YFSETQ. Here the CDR3 DNA reads TGCGCCAGCAGCTCCACTAGCGGGCTAAATGAGCAGTTCTTC. This sequence encodes CASSSTSGLNEQFF.